One T cell receptor (beta chain) is described in this entry. No antigen is known for it. These data originate in a study of radiotherapy plus CTLA-4 blockade in lung cancer. Study results and caveats: Together with interferon-beta, which increased in serum after radiation, early dynamic changes in blood T cell clones were reportedly the best predictors of response.

The germline V and J ends were trimmed by 8 bases and 0 bases, with 14 bases remaining between them. The CDR3 consists of 15 residues. The germline gives CDR1 MNHEY, CDR2 SVGAGI. Libraries were prepared by immunoSEQ multiplex PCR; TCRdb keeps only in-frame clonotypes and omits some of them. The sample consists of about 45,000 clones, more than 70% of them appearing once. This clonotype was obtained from a human donor with non-small cell lung cancer who had stable disease on radiotherapy plus ipilimumab. This sequence joins TRBV6-5 and TRBJ1-5, with D possibly TRBD1 on 5 matching bases. The sample was peripheral blood, taken from a patient treated with radiotherapy plus ipilimumab. This CDR3 is CASGDSSLSNQPQHF. The CDR3 DNA follows: TGTGCCAGCGGAGACAGTTCCCTTAGCAATCAGCCCCAGCATTTT.